The 9 T cell receptor beta chains below come from one sample, sequenced in a study of blood T cell repertoires in COVID-19 (dated by TCRdb to 2020 to 2022). The library was generated by the immunoSEQ multiplex PCR assay. Not all clones reach the TCRdb copy of this immuneACCESS table, which keeps in-frame sequences only. Checked studies attribute under half of the gap to unresolved V genes and leave the rest unexplained. The sample table contains roughly 190,000 clones; only one count was recorded for roughly 84% of them. The ten top clones hold 20% of the sample. The sequenced sample was peripheral blood. Receptors originate from a human donor in a cohort sampled during active COVID-19.

This clone appeared a few times. The chain links TRBV10-3 to TRBJ1-1; no definite D call. This CDR3 has 18 residues. V was pared by 0 bases and J by 4 bases, with 21 bases between. CDR1 ENHRY and CDR2 SYGVKD come from the germline V gene. CDR3 bases: TGTGCCATCAGTGAGTCGAGGAGGTCTGGGTCCGTGGGCACTGAAGCTTTCTTT. As protein: CAISESRRSGSVGTEAFF.

The table lists this clone with a count of one. This chain links TRBV9 with TRBJ1-4; D uncertain. Germline lookup yields CDR1 SGDLS and CDR2 YYNGEE. CDR3 length: 12 amino acids. V lost 0 bases and J lost 10, with 7 bases in between. CDR3 coding DNA: TGTGCCAGCAGCGTAGGGGAGGGAAAACTGTTTTTT. Translating it yields CASSVGEGKLFF.

The chain joins TRBV4-1 to TRBJ2-1, with D possibly being TRBD2 (5 bases). Trimming shortened V by 2 bases and J by 5 bases, and 13 bases separated the two germline ends. CDR1 and CDR2 from the germline V gene are MGHRA and YSYEKL. This CDR3 contains 15 residues. CDR3 in DNA: TGCGCCAGCAGCCAATCTCGGACTTTAAACAATGAGCAGTTCTTC. Translated: CASSQSRTLNNEQFF.

This clone has just a few counts. The chain couples TRBV27 to TRBJ2-3; D unresolved. CDR3 length: 15 residues. Looked up from germline, CDR1 is MNHEY and CDR2 is SMNVEV (reference sequence). Trimming left V 5 bases short and J 0 bases short, with 12 bases between. CDR3 region: CASSGLVLSTDTQYF. DNA of the CDR3: TGTGCCAGCAGTGGCCTTGTCTTAAGCACAGATACGCAGTATTTT.

The chain combines TRBV5-4 with TRBJ2-1, with D possibly matching TRBD2 (6 bases). Germline values: CDR1 SGHNT, CDR2 YYREEE (reference sequence). CDR3 length equals 16 residues. V was pared by 4 bases and J by 7 bases, with 21 bases between. The CDR3 DNA reads as TGTGCCAGCAGCCCCACCCTAGCGAGAGCCCGGAATGAGCAGTTCTTC. It specifies CASSPTLARARNEQFF.

V usage is TRBV28 and J usage is TRBJ1-1; no clear D gene. The CDR3 consists of 13 residues. V lost 5 bases to trimming and J lost 6 bases, with 13 bases between them. The germline V gene encodes CDR1 MDHEN and CDR2 SYDVKM. The CDR3 reads CASSMRRLAEAFF. In nucleotides, the CDR3 is TGTGCCAGCAGTATGAGGCGTCTCGCTGAAGCTTTCTTT.

The chain uses TRBV7-9 and TRBJ2-1; D gene uncertain. This CDR3 is built from 15 residues. Germline-derived CDR1 and CDR2 are SEHNR and FQNEAQ (reference sequence). Trimming took off 3 bases at V and 3 bases at J, with 12 bases between the two ends. CDR3 sequence: CASSFGGALYNEQFF. The CDR3 nucleotides are TGTGCCAGCAGCTTCGGCGGTGCCCTCTACAATGAGCAGTTCTTC.

The chain joins TRBV27 to TRBJ1-2; D might be TRBD1 (6 bases). CDR1 is MNHEY and CDR2 is SMNVEV in the germline V gene (reference sequence). The CDR3 spans 14 residues. V lost 6 bases, J lost 5 bases, and 16 bases lay in between. CDR3 sequence (DNA): TGTGCCAGCAGCGAGGGGGGGGCGACATATGGCTACACCTTC. Translated, it gives CASSEGGATYGYTF.

This rearrangement joins TRBV11-3 to TRBJ2-5; TRBD2 matches 10 bases. The V and J ends lost 1 base and 3 bases, in that order; junction bases with no gene match: 5. Germline V gives CDR1 SGHNT, CDR2 YENEEA. This CDR3 is built from 16 residues. The CDR3 region is CASSLGALAGEETQYF. CDR3 nucleotides: TGTGCCAGCAGCTTAGGAGCGCTAGCGGGGGAAGAGACCCAGTACTTC.